The rows below give T cell receptor beta chains drawn from one sample of a study of T cells expressing NK-cell markers. TCRdb re-called the 5' RACE reads; one entry per CDR3 protein, DNA not given. This repertoire includes 200,000 to 300,000 distinct CDR3 sequences. The specimen sequenced was blood T cells: a sorted CD56 or NKG2C T cell subset, CD4+ or CD8+ T cells, or bulk PBMC T cells (not recorded which). The receptors come from a woman between 18 and 70 years old in good health. Each CDR3 is given with its conserved first and last residue.

J | V | CDR3
TRBJ1-2 | TRBV10-3 | CAIKILGGINYGYTF
TRBJ1-1 | TRBV7-9 | CASSSGGVVLTEAFF
TRBJ1-1 | TRBV10-3 | CAISESGQGNTEAFF
TRBJ2-2 | TRBV29-1 | CSVEANTGELFF
TRBJ2-5 | TRBV19 | CASSQNRDSQETQYF
TRBJ2-3 | TRBV7-8 | CASSLIAGGPTDTQYF
TRBJ1-2 | TRBV29-1 | CSAWGTGGGGYTF
TRBJ2-6 | TRBV5-4 | CASSLVDSGANVLTF
TRBJ1-5 | TRBV7-3 | CASSPTTLGAPQHF
TRBJ2-7 | TRBV29-1 | CSVGVITGGNYEQYF
TRBJ2-5 | TRBV7-2 | CASSLAGRKETQYF
TRBJ1-2 | TRBV6-1 | CASGQGGAVDGYTF
TRBJ1-3 | TRBV18 | CASSRQMGNSGNTIYF
TRBJ2-7 | TRBV18 | CASSRTGTGYEQYF
TRBJ2-7 | TRBV9 | CASSVALEQSEQYF
TRBJ2-1 | TRBV7-8 | CASSPTEVNEQFF
TRBJ1-1 | TRBV3-1 | CASRQPKTGISTEAFF
TRBJ2-4 | TRBV5-1 | CASSFELAGGKNIQYF
TRBJ2-5 | TRBV7-9 | CASSGIGGEQETQYF
TRBJ2-3 | TRBV24-1 | CATAGGQGGTDTQYF
TRBJ2-2 | TRBV21-1 | CASRAGGPTGELFF
TRBJ1-2 | TRBV29-1 | CSVARTAYGYTF
TRBJ2-1 | TRBV12-5 | CASGLIDEQFF
TRBJ2-3 | TRBV5-4 | CASSKYGGTDTQYF
TRBJ2-5 | TRBV27 | CASSYGHLGTQYF
TRBJ2-5 | TRBV24-1 | CATSEAGDETQYF
TRBJ2-1 | TRBV7-8 | CASSNNMGDEQFF
TRBJ2-6 | TRBV30 | CAWSVNRGAGANVLTF
TRBJ1-1 | TRBV9 | CASRRGDTEAFF
TRBJ2-3 | TRBV2 | CASRLGDTQYF
TRBJ2-3 | TRBV11-2 | CASSITRGPQTDTQYF
TRBJ1-2 | TRBV16 | CASSQSLTFGDRFGYTF
TRBJ1-1 | TRBV5-1 | CASSLGWNTEAFF
TRBJ2-7 | TRBV27 | CASSLRAGGPYEQYF
TRBJ2-1 | TRBV20-1 | CSARVLRTGGGYNEQFF
TRBJ1-6 | TRBV20-1 | CSASLGGASPLHF
TRBJ1-2 | TRBV20-1 | CSARDRLAGNYGYTF
TRBJ2-4 | TRBV5-1 | CASSLVTSGGKNIQYF
TRBJ1-2 | TRBV29-1 | CSVRDPNYGYTF
TRBJ2-1 | TRBV7-2 | CASSRANEQFF
TRBJ1-2 | TRBV12-3/TRBV12-4 | CASGPMTASTF
TRBJ2-3 | TRBV15 | CATSRVLGGASTDTQYF
TRBJ1-2 | TRBV9 | CASSETGVDGYTF
TRBJ2-7 | TRBV20-1 | CSARDLRDSYEQYF
TRBJ2-1 | TRBV5-5 | CASSHLGAGGWNEQFF
TRBJ1-4 | TRBV6-1 | CASSASQATNEKLFF
TRBJ1-1 | TRBV11-2 | CASSSYRGYFAEAFF
TRBJ2-2 | TRBV12-3/TRBV12-4 | CASSLLLVSGELFF
TRBJ2-1 | TRBV7-9 | CASSLALRKGHNEQFF
TRBJ1-4 | TRBV6-1 | CASSRDRGEKLFF
TRBJ2-3 | TRBV7-9 | CASSPRLEPTDTQYF
TRBJ2-5 | TRBV20-1 | CSAGASQETQYF
TRBJ2-2 | TRBV6-1 | CASFLGGPNTGELFF
TRBJ2-5 | TRBV11-2 | CASSLGQGREETQYF
TRBJ2-2 | TRBV12-3/TRBV12-4 | CASSLNGNTGELFF
TRBJ1-4 | TRBV6-2/TRBV6-3 | CASTWTATNEKLFF
TRBJ1-4 | TRBV5-1 | CASSPPGTGGEKLFF
TRBJ1-6 | TRBV9 | CASSVTGTYNSPLHF
TRBJ2-2 | TRBV20-1 | CSANPLGSSTGELFF